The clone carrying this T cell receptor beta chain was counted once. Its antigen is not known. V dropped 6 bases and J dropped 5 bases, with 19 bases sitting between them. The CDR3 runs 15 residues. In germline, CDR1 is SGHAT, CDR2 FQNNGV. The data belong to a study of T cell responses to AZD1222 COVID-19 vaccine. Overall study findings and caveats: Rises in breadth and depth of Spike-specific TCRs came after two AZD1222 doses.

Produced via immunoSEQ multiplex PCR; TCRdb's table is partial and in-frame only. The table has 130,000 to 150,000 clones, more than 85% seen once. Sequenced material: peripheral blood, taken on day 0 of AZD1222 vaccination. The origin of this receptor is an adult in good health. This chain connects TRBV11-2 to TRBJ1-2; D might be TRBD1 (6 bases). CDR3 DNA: TGTGCCAGCAGTTCCTCTCCGGGGGCGCGGTATGGCTACACCTTC. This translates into CASSSSPGARYGYTF. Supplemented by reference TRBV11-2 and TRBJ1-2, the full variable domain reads EAGVAQSPRYKIIEKRQSVAFWCNPISGHATLYWYQQILGQGPKLLIQFQNNGVVDDSQLPKDRFSAERLKGVDSTLKIQPAKLEDSAVYLCASSSSPGARYGYTFGSGTRLTVV.